Presented here are 13 T cell receptor beta chains from one specimen sequenced in a study of shared clonotypes between healthy human individuals. Only CD45RO-negative cells positively selected for CCR7 counted as naive CD8 cells, so terminally differentiated effector memory CD45RA+ cells were excluded. TCRdb keeps only in-frame clones here, not all; method: immunoSEQ multiplex PCR. This table holds around 1,900,000 clones, approximately 92% found once. The sequencing sample was made of naive CD8+ T cells from PBMCs. The receptors were gathered from a man aged 18 to 35 in good health. Some clones in this sample may be carry-over from other donors' samples.

The V gene is TRBV19, the J gene TRBJ1-2, with D unresolved. Trimming shortened V by 3 bases and J by 5 bases, and 13 bases separated the two germline ends. The CDR3 totals 14 residues. Per the germline V gene, CDR1 is LNHDA and CDR2 is SQIVND (reference sequence). CDR3 nucleotide sequence: TGTGCCAGTAGTATCCCTAAAGGGCGTTATGGCTACACCTTC. Protein product: CASSIPKGRYGYTF.

As to this clone: This same CDR3 is encoded by further DNA sequences in the sample. The chain employs TRBV27 and TRBJ2-2, with unresolved D. Trimming cost V 6 bases and J 2 bases, with 7 bases left between them. The CDR3 has 13 residues. Germline CDR1 reads MNHEY; CDR2 reads SMNVEV (reference sequence). The CDR3, as DNA: TGTGCCAGCAGCTCACGAAACACCGGGGAGCTGTTTTTT. Translated: CASSSRNTGELFF.

The chain recombines TRBV7-9 with TRBJ1-1; D remains ambiguous. This CDR3 has 14 amino acids. Germline V gives CDR1 SEHNR, CDR2 FQNEAQ (reference sequence). The germline V and J ends were trimmed by 5 bases and 3 bases, with 13 bases remaining between them. CDR3 residues: CASSTGRWDTEAFF. CDR3 bases: TGTGCCAGCAGCACCGGGCGATGGGACACTGAAGCTTTCTTT.

The chain uses TRBV4-3 and TRBJ2-1, with 11 bases that match TRBD2. The CDR3 loop spans 15 amino acids. CDR1 LGHNA and CDR2 YSLEER come from the germline V gene. With V trimmed by 0 bases and J by 9 bases, 4 bases remained unmatched. The CDR3 region has the DNA TGCGCCAGCAGCCAAGATTGGCTAGCGGGAGGTGAGCAGTTCTTC. Its protein product is CASSQDWLAGGEQFF.

The rearrangement joins TRBV2 to TRBJ1-1; D is undetermined. This CDR3 region has 15 residues. V lost 6 bases and J lost 3, with 17 bases in between. Germline V CDR1 and CDR2: SNHLY, FYNNEI. The CDR3 DNA sequence: TGTGCCAGCAGAAAATTCTCGGACGCTTACACTGAAGCTTTCTTT. It yields the protein CASRKFSDAYTEAFF.

In DNA form, the CDR3 reads TGTGCCAGCAGCCAAGATCAGGGGACTAGCGGGAAGACGGTCGGGGAGCTGTTTTTT. This sequence encodes CASSQDQGTSGKTVGELFF. The chain is built from TRBV4-2 and TRBJ2-2, with 13 nucleotides matching TRBD2. V gave up 0 bases and J gave up 7 bases; unmatched junction bases: 11. CDR1 LGHNA and CDR2 YNFKEQ come from the germline V gene. The CDR3 runs 19 residues.

This rearrangement joins TRBV25-1 to TRBJ1-1; weak D call: TRBD1 (5 bases). The V gene's germline CDR1 is MGHDK and CDR2 SYGVNS. V was clipped by 8 bases and J by 4 bases, with 14 bases between them. The CDR3 consists of 13 residues. Here the CDR3 DNA reads TGTGCCAGCTGCGTGGGGCGAAGCACTGAAGCTTTCTTT. Residues: CASCVGRSTEAFF.

The V gene is TRBV6-1, the J gene TRBJ2-7; TRBD1 or TRBD2 may be the D gene (6 bases each). CDR1 and CDR2 (germline): MNHNS, SASEGT. The CDR3 covers 13 residues. Trimming shortened V by 10 bases and J by 5 bases, and 18 bases separated the two germline ends. The CDR3 region is CATGTRGPHEQYF. CDR3 coding DNA: TGTGCCACCGGTACACGGGGGCCCCACGAGCAGTACTTC.

This chain connects TRBV9 to TRBJ2-7; TRBD1 agrees at 9 bases. This CDR3 is built from 18 residues. CDR1 is SGDLS, CDR2 YYNGEE, per germline. The trim removed 3 bases at V and 6 bases at J, leaving 19 bases unmatched. CDR3 protein: CASSAHPGQGALGGEQYF. The DNA for the CDR3 is TGTGCCAGCAGCGCTCACCCGGGACAGGGCGCCCTAGGGGGCGAGCAGTACTTC.

This sequence joins TRBV19 and TRBJ1-3; D is possibly TRBD1 (5 bases). CDR3 length equals 15 residues. The germline V and J ends were trimmed by 1 base and 2 bases, with 9 bases remaining between them. In germline, CDR1 is LNHDA, CDR2 SQIVND (reference sequence). CDR3 sequence: CASSIGAGPGNTIYF. The CDR3 DNA reads TGTGCCAGTAGTATAGGGGCAGGGCCTGGAAACACCATATATTTT.

The V gene is TRBV5-1, the J gene TRBJ2-7; D is uncertain. CDR1 and CDR2 (germline): SGHRS, YFSETQ. The V end lost 2 bases, the J end lost 6 bases, and 6 bases lay between the germline ends. This CDR3 region has 11 residues. CDR3 protein: CASSFLGEQYF. The CDR3 DNA follows: TGCGCCAGCAGCTTTCTCGGCGAGCAGTACTTC.

V and J are TRBV27 and TRBJ1-1, with D possibly matching TRBD1 (5 bases). There are 14 residues in the CDR3. Germline CDR1 reads MNHEY; CDR2 reads SMNVEV (reference sequence). V shed 8 bases and J shed 4 bases, with 17 bases lying between them. The CDR3 is CASGNMAGGTEAFF. The CDR3 DNA follows: TGTGCCAGCGGAAATATGGCGGGGGGCACTGAAGCTTTCTTT.

V usage is TRBV5-4 and J usage is TRBJ2-1; D is unresolved. Germline V lookup: CDR1 SGHNT, CDR2 YYREEE (reference sequence). The CDR3 has 11 amino acids. Trimming left V 3 bases short and J 8 bases short, with 6 bases between. The CDR3 is CASSWSDEQFF. The DNA of the CDR3 is TGTGCCAGCAGCTGGTCGGATGAGCAGTTCTTC. The full variable domain, in which reference TRBV5-4 and TRBJ2-1 provide the parts outside the CDR3, is ETGVTQSPTHLIKTRGQQVTLRCSSQSGHNTVSWYQQALGQGPQFIFQYYREEENGRGNFPPRFSGLQFPNYSSELNVNALELDDSALYLCASSWSDEQFFGPGTRLTVL.